This is a list of T cell receptor beta chains from one sample in a study of blood T cells in healthy people across ages. MiXCR, run by TCRdb on the 5' RACE reads, gives a single entry per CDR3 protein. Of hundreds of thousands of distinct CDR3 sequences detected, approximately 31% appear once; the ten largest clones hold approximately 15%. The specimen sequenced was blood. These receptors were obtained from a woman older than 75 in good health. Both conserved end residues are part of each CDR3. The D gene is left open where the match is weak. Some rows mark clone size as missing; the rest say once, few, many or name a class of expanded clone.

v_gene: TRBV2
d_gene: .
abundance: .
j_gene: TRBJ2-5
CDR3aa: CASSPTGTERQETQYF
CDR3nt: TGTGCCAGCAGTCCCACAGGGACGGAGAGACAAGAGACCCAGTACTTC

v_gene: TRBV29-1
d_gene: TRBD1
abundance: .
j_gene: TRBJ2-5
CDR3aa: CSVDGLETGDIDQYF
CDR3nt: TGCAGCGTCGACGGATTAGAGACAGGGGATATAGACCAGTACTTC

v_gene: TRBV29-1
d_gene: .
abundance: .
j_gene: TRBJ1-1
CDR3aa: CSVGHGTEAFF
CDR3nt: TGCAGCGTCGGACATGGAACTGAAGCTTTCTTT

v_gene: TRBV6-5
d_gene: .
abundance: many
j_gene: TRBJ1-2
CDR3aa: CASSYEVGRGYTF
CDR3nt: TGTGCCAGCAGTTACGAGGTGGGAAGAGGCTACACCTTC

v_gene: TRBV30
d_gene: .
abundance: many
j_gene: TRBJ2-3
CDR3aa: CAWSGGTDTQYF
CDR3nt: TGTGCCTGGAGTGGTGGGACAGATACGCAGTATTTT

v_gene: TRBV20-1
d_gene: .
abundance: many
j_gene: TRBJ2-4
CDR3aa: CSAPEPTLIAKNIQYF
CDR3nt: TGCAGTGCCCCGGAACCGACACTAATAGCCAAAAACATTCAGTACTTC

v_gene: TRBV5-8
d_gene: TRBD1
abundance: .
j_gene: TRBJ2-5
CDR3aa: CASSLDRGGPVETQYF
CDR3nt: TGTGCCAGCAGCCTGGACAGGGGGGGGCCCGTCGAGACCCAGTACTTC

v_gene: TRBV29-1
d_gene: .
abundance: few
j_gene: TRBJ1-3
CDR3aa: CSGSPGGNTIYF
CDR3nt: TGCAGCGGGAGCCCTGGTGGAAACACCATATATTTT

v_gene: TRBV10-2
d_gene: TRBD2
abundance: .
j_gene: TRBJ2-1
CDR3aa: CASLSGLAGGNEQFF
CDR3nt: TGCGCCAGCCTCTCGGGACTAGCGGGAGGCAATGAGCAGTTCTTC

v_gene: TRBV20-1
d_gene: .
abundance: .
j_gene: TRBJ2-5
CDR3aa: CSARRPSGSLETQYF
CDR3nt: TGCAGTGCTAGAAGACCCAGCGGGTCCCTGGAGACCCAGTACTTC

v_gene: TRBV20-1
d_gene: .
abundance: .
j_gene: TRBJ2-7
CDR3aa: CSAPYGRDSRNEQYF
CDR3nt: TGCAGTGCTCCCTATGGCCGGGACTCACGGAACGAGCAGTACTTC

v_gene: TRBV12-3/TRBV12-4
d_gene: TRBD1
abundance: many
j_gene: TRBJ2-1
CDR3aa: CASSFGQGPYNEQFF
CDR3nt: TGTGCCAGCAGTTTCGGACAGGGGCCCTACAATGAGCAGTTCTTC

v_gene: TRBV7-2
d_gene: TRBD1
abundance: many
j_gene: TRBJ1-4
CDR3aa: CASSSRGQINEKLFF
CDR3nt: TGTGCCAGCAGCTCAAGGGGACAGATTAATGAAAAACTGTTTTTT

v_gene: TRBV20-1
d_gene: .
abundance: once
j_gene: TRBJ2-7
CDR3aa: CSARESEGIYEQYF
CDR3nt: TGCAGTGCTAGAGAATCGGAGGGCATCTACGAGCAGTACTTC

v_gene: TRBV7-2
d_gene: .
abundance: .
j_gene: TRBJ2-5
CDR3aa: CASSWRRETQYF
CDR3nt: TGTGCCAGTTCCTGGAGGCGGGAGACCCAGTACTTC

v_gene: TRBV20-1
d_gene: .
abundance: many
j_gene: TRBJ2-3
CDR3aa: CSAQISDTQYF
CDR3nt: TGCAGTGCACAGATTTCGGATACGCAGTATTTT

v_gene: TRBV25-1
d_gene: TRBD2
abundance: .
j_gene: TRBJ2-5
CDR3aa: CASGPSAGGETQYF
CDR3nt: TGTGCCAGCGGGCCCTCGGCGGGGGGAGAGACCCAGTACTTC

v_gene: TRBV5-1
d_gene: .
abundance: .
j_gene: TRBJ1-2
CDR3aa: CASSLDVGNYGYTF
CDR3nt: TGCGCCAGCAGCTTGGATGTGGGGAACTATGGCTACACCTTC

v_gene: TRBV20-1
d_gene: .
abundance: many
j_gene: TRBJ1-4
CDR3aa: CSARTNEKLFF
CDR3nt: TGCAGTGCCAGAACTAATGAAAAACTGTTTTTT

v_gene: TRBV11-2
d_gene: .
abundance: many
j_gene: TRBJ2-1
CDR3aa: CASSFDGLQNEQFF
CDR3nt: TGTGCCAGCAGCTTCGATGGCCTTCAGAATGAGCAGTTCTTC

v_gene: TRBV10-3
d_gene: TRBD2
abundance: .
j_gene: TRBJ2-2
CDR3aa: CAISEQRGNTGELFF
CDR3nt: TGTGCCATCAGTGAGCAGCGGGGGAACACCGGGGAGCTGTTTTTT

v_gene: TRBV12-3/TRBV12-4
d_gene: .
abundance: .
j_gene: TRBJ2-3
CDR3aa: CASSFQGSMSTDTQYF
CDR3nt: TGTGCCAGCAGTTTTCAGGGGAGTATGAGCACAGATACGCAGTATTTT

v_gene: TRBV9
d_gene: .
abundance: many
j_gene: TRBJ2-7
CDR3aa: CASSVESRGYEQYF
CDR3nt: TGTGCCAGCAGCGTAGAGTCTAGGGGGTACGAGCAGTACTTC

v_gene: TRBV20-1
d_gene: .
abundance: many
j_gene: TRBJ1-5
CDR3aa: CSAKGDRNQPQHF
CDR3nt: TGCAGTGCTAAGGGTGATCGCAATCAGCCCCAGCATTTT

v_gene: TRBV27
d_gene: TRBD1
abundance: many
j_gene: TRBJ2-3
CDR3aa: CASSLQGDTDTQYF
CDR3nt: TGTGCCAGCAGTTTACAGGGGGACACAGATACGCAGTATTTT

v_gene: TRBV5-1
d_gene: TRBD1
abundance: .
j_gene: TRBJ2-2
CDR3aa: CASSWGTGWTGELFF
CDR3nt: TGCGCCAGCAGCTGGGGGACAGGGTGGACCGGGGAGCTGTTTTTT

v_gene: TRBV4-1
d_gene: TRBD1
abundance: .
j_gene: TRBJ1-1
CDR3aa: CASSQFGTGDTEAFF
CDR3nt: TGCGCCAGCAGCCAATTTGGGACAGGGGACACTGAAGCTTTCTTT

v_gene: TRBV6-2/TRBV6-3
d_gene: .
abundance: .
j_gene: TRBJ1-6
CDR3aa: CASQGSGTPLHF
CDR3nt: TGTGCCAGCCAGGGGTCAGGGACACCCCTCCACTTT

v_gene: TRBV4-2
d_gene: TRBD2
abundance: once
j_gene: TRBJ2-1
CDR3aa: CASSPLAGERNEQFF
CDR3nt: TGTGCCAGCAGCCCGCTAGCGGGAGAGAGAAATGAGCAGTTCTTC

v_gene: TRBV7-8
d_gene: .
abundance: .
j_gene: TRBJ2-1
CDR3aa: CASSLGVDEQFF
CDR3nt: TGTGCCAGCAGCTTAGGGGTTGATGAGCAGTTCTTC

v_gene: TRBV20-1
d_gene: .
abundance: .
j_gene: TRBJ2-7
CDR3aa: CRGSGDIPYEQYF
CDR3nt: TGCAGGGGGTCCGGGGACATTCCCTACGAGCAGTACTTC

v_gene: TRBV7-6
d_gene: TRBD1
abundance: .
j_gene: TRBJ2-1
CDR3aa: CASSRPGQYYNEQFF
CDR3nt: TGTGCCAGCAGCCGGCCGGGACAGTATTACAATGAGCAGTTCTTC

v_gene: TRBV25-1
d_gene: .
abundance: .
j_gene: TRBJ2-1
CDR3aa: CASSDADEQFF
CDR3nt: TGTGCCAGCAGTGATGCGGATGAGCAGTTCTTC

v_gene: TRBV9
d_gene: TRBD1
abundance: .
j_gene: TRBJ2-4
CDR3aa: CASSGGTGGALENIQYF
CDR3nt: TGTGCCAGCAGCGGCGGGACAGGGGGCGCTTTGGAAAACATTCAGTACTTC

v_gene: TRBV3-1
d_gene: TRBD2
abundance: .
j_gene: TRBJ2-7
CDR3aa: CASSRGNGGAYEQYF
CDR3nt: TGTGCCAGCAGCCGAGGGAACGGGGGGGCCTACGAGCAGTACTTC

v_gene: TRBV4-2
d_gene: .
abundance: many
j_gene: TRBJ2-6
CDR3aa: CASSQFRAQRKTGANVLTF
CDR3nt: TGTGCCAGCAGCCAATTCAGGGCCCAGCGGAAAACTGGGGCCAACGTCCTGACTTTC

v_gene: TRBV20-1
d_gene: .
abundance: few
j_gene: TRBJ1-6
CDR3aa: CSARLTEGVGDSPLHF
CDR3nt: TGCAGTGCGCGACTTACCGAGGGGGTCGGCGATTCACCCCTCCACTTT

v_gene: TRBV27
d_gene: TRBD1
abundance: few
j_gene: TRBJ2-2
CDR3aa: CASSLRRTGAPTGELFF
CDR3nt: TGTGCCAGCAGTTTAAGGCGGACAGGGGCACCGACCGGGGAGCTGTTTTTT

v_gene: TRBV7-3
d_gene: .
abundance: .
j_gene: TRBJ1-4
CDR3aa: CASSLRAVNEKLFF
CDR3nt: TGTGCCAGCAGCTTAAGGGCAGTGAATGAAAAACTGTTTTTT

v_gene: TRBV15
d_gene: TRBD2
abundance: many
j_gene: TRBJ2-7
CDR3aa: CATSSGLAQTYEQYF
CDR3nt: TGTGCCACCAGCAGTGGACTAGCGCAAACCTACGAGCAGTACTTC

v_gene: TRBV4-2
d_gene: TRBD2
abundance: .
j_gene: TRBJ2-3
CDR3aa: CASSQGLAGGGFTDTQYF
CDR3nt: TGTGCCAGCAGCCAAGGACTAGCGGGAGGAGGGTTCACAGATACGCAGTATTTT

v_gene: TRBV11-2
d_gene: .
abundance: many
j_gene: TRBJ2-7
CDR3aa: CASSLGATGEQYF
CDR3nt: TGTGCCAGCAGCTTAGGGGCCACCGGCGAGCAGTACTTC